These 9 T cell receptor beta chains were all obtained from the same sample, sequenced in a study of blood T cell repertoires in COVID-19. This table comes from immunoSEQ multiplex PCR, and its TCRdb copy is limited to in-frame clones, with some not included. The sample carries 130,000 to 150,000 clones, 75% to 85% recorded once. Sequences were obtained from peripheral blood. Receptor source: a human donor with acute or convalescent COVID-19. The donor label of this sample is uncertain.

This chain uses TRBV4-1 with TRBJ2-3; maybe TRBD2 (6 bases). The CDR3 runs 14 residues. Germline CDR1 reads MGHRA; CDR2 reads YSYEKL. Trimming stripped 4 bases from V and 3 bases from J, with 11 bases between. CDR3 region: CASSPRTTTDTQYF. As DNA, the CDR3 is TGCGCCAGCAGCCCCCGGACTACGACAGATACGCAGTATTTT.

V usage is TRBV7-9 and J usage is TRBJ2-3, with D maybe TRBD2 (7 bases). The CDR3 is made up of 14 amino acids. V was trimmed by 5 bases and J by 10 bases, leaving 19 bases between them. Germline CDR1 and CDR2: SEHNR and FQNEAQ (reference sequence). CDR3 in amino acids: CASSRGGLRGAQYF. CDR3 bases: TGTGCCAGCAGCCGCGGGGGCCTAAGAGGAGCGCAGTATTTT.

This clone was seen only a few times. The gene calls are TRBV18 and TRBJ1-1; 9 bases align to TRBD1. Trimming removed 4 bases from V and 4 bases from J; junction bases left unmatched: 7. The CDR3 consists of 15 residues. The V gene's germline CDR1 is KGHSH and CDR2 LQKENI. In DNA form, the CDR3 reads TGTGCCAGCTCACATACAGGGGGCGGGAGCACTGAAGCTTTCTTT. Its translation: CASSHTGGGSTEAFF.

This clone was picked up a small number of times. V and J are TRBV5-4 and TRBJ2-5, with no clear D. This CDR3 is 13 amino acids long. Trimming left V 0 bases short and J 2 bases short, with 5 bases between. CDR1 and CDR2 from the germline V gene are SGHNT and YYREEE (reference sequence). The CDR3 DNA is TGTGCCAGCAGCTTGGTAACTCAAGAGACCCAGTACTTC. This sequence encodes CASSLVTQETQYF.

This clone was recorded only once. The rearrangement uses TRBV24-1 and TRBJ2-1; a possible D gene is TRBD1 (5 bases). V lost 3 bases, J lost 0 bases, and 11 bases lay in between. In germline, CDR1 is KGHDR, CDR2 SFDVKD. The CDR3 is made up of 16 amino acids. The CDR3 DNA follows: TGTGCCACCAGTGATCCTGACAGCAGCTCCTACAATGAGCAGTTCTTC. Amino acids: CATSDPDSSSYNEQFF.

The chain has TRBV10-2 and TRBJ2-7; no reliable D call. This CDR3 has 13 residues. Germline CDR1 reads WSHSY; CDR2 reads SAAADI. Deletions cut 3 bases from V and 0 bases from J, with 6 bases between. The CDR3 sequence is CASSEVSSYEQYF. The CDR3 bases are TGCGCCAGCAGTGAAGTGAGCTCCTACGAGCAGTACTTC.

CDR3 sequence: CASSLTSGTGELFF. CDR3 nucleotide sequence: TGTGCCAGCAGCTTAACTAGCGGGACCGGGGAGCTGTTTTTT. The chain recombines TRBV7-3 with TRBJ2-2, with 7 bases lining up with TRBD2. The CDR3 spans 14 residues. V lost 0 bases, J lost 5 bases, and 0 bases stayed unmatched. Germline loops: CDR1 SGHTA, CDR2 FQGTGA.

The V call is TRBV4-1, the J call TRBJ2-3; 9 nucleotides agree with TRBD1. J lost 2 bases, V lost 4 bases, and 4 bases had no gene match. CDR3 length: 15 amino acids. Germline V gene lookup returns CDR1 MGHRA and CDR2 YSYEKL. The CDR3 spells CASSPRQGDTDTQYF. The CDR3 coding sequence is TGCGCCAGCAGCCCCCGACAGGGGGACACAGATACGCAGTATTTT.

The chain links TRBV29-1 to TRBJ2-7; 7 positions match TRBD1. CDR3 size: 13 residues. CDR1 is SQVTM and CDR2 is ANQGSEA in the germline V gene. The V and J ends lost 3 bases and 0 bases, in that order; junction bases with no gene match: 2. The CDR3 DNA reads TGCAGCGTTGAGGACAGGACCTCCTACGAGCAGTACTTC. Amino acids: CSVEDRTSYEQYF.